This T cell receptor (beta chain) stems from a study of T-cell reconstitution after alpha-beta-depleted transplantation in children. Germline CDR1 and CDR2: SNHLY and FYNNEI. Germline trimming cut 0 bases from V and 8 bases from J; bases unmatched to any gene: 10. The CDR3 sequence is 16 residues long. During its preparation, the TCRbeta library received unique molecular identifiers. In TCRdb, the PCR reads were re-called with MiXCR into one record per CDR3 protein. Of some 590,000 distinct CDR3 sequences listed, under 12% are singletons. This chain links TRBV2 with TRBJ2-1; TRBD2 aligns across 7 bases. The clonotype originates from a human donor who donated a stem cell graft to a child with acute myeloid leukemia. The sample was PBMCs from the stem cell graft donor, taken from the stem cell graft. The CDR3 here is CASSEAILAGGDEQFF. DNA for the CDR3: TGTGCCAGCAGTGAAGCGATTTTAGCGGGTGGCGATGAGCAGTTCTTC.